The 21 T cell receptor beta chains listed next were all sequenced from one sample in a study of glioma-infiltrating T cells after dendritic cell vaccination. TCRdb's copy holds only in-frame clones and misses some; the assay was immunoSEQ multiplex PCR. Altogether some 91,000 clones are present, 75% to 90% being singletons, with the ten largest covering approximately 2%. Time point denoted: after dendritic cell vaccination, including at tumor progression/relapse. The sequencing used blood, collected after dendritic cell vaccination. These TCRs come from a human donor with glioblastoma.

This clone was counted a single time. The CDR3 bases are TGCAGCGTTGAAATAGTGCCGAACACTGAAGCTTTCTTT. Encoded protein: CSVEIVPNTEAFF. The chain employs TRBV29-1 and TRBJ1-1; no reliable D call. V was shortened by 2 bases and J by 1 base, with 8 bases between the two germline ends. The germline gives CDR1 SQVTM, CDR2 ANQGSEA. The CDR3 is 13 residues long.

This chain uses TRBV7-2 with TRBJ1-5, with a weak D call TRBD1 (6 bases). CDR1 and CDR2 from the germline V gene are SGHTA and FQGNSA. The CDR3 sequence is 16 residues long. The V and J ends lost 2 bases and 2 bases respectively, with 13 bases between them. The CDR3 reads CASSLSQGGGNQPQHF. Written as DNA, the CDR3 is TGTGCCAGCAGCTTATCCCAAGGGGGGGGCAATCAGCCCCAGCATTTT.

This chain links TRBV28 with TRBJ2-3; D is uncertain. V shed 5 bases and J shed 5 bases, with 11 bases lying between them. The CDR3 is 13 residues long. Germline assignment: CDR1 MDHEN and CDR2 SYDVKM. CDR3 region: CASSLTVKDTQYF. As DNA, the CDR3 is TGTGCCAGCAGTCTCACAGTGAAAGATACGCAGTATTTT.

This rearrangement joins TRBV5-1 to TRBJ1-3; 8 positions match TRBD1. CDR3 length: 16 residues. Trimming removed 0 bases from V and 0 bases from J; junction bases left unmatched: 2. Germline V gene lookup returns CDR1 SGHRS and CDR2 YFSETQ. The CDR3 here is CASSLGDRSSGNTIYF. CDR3 in DNA: TGCGCCAGCAGCTTGGGGGACAGGAGCTCTGGAAACACCATATATTTT.

This sequence joins TRBV7-2 and TRBJ1-5; D might be TRBD1 (5 bases). Per the germline V gene, CDR1 is SGHTA and CDR2 is FQGNSA. Between the trimmed V and J ends, which lost 2 bases and 3 bases, there was a span of 8 bases. The CDR3 sequence is 14 residues long. CDR3 amino acids: CASSLMGLNQPQHF. Written as DNA, the CDR3 is TGTGCCAGCAGCTTAATGGGGCTCAATCAGCCCCAGCATTTT.

The chain joins TRBV6-6 to TRBJ1-5; D may be TRBD1 (6 bases). Deletions cut 6 bases from V and 7 bases from J, with 16 bases between. CDR3 length: 14 amino acids. Germline lookup yields CDR1 MNHNY and CDR2 SVGAGI (reference sequence). For the CDR3, the DNA is TGTGCCAGCAGCATACAGGGAATCGGACAGCCCCAGCATTTT. Translated, it gives CASSIQGIGQPQHF.

The rearrangement joins TRBV5-1 to TRBJ1-1; 8 bases agree with TRBD1. This CDR3 is built from 15 residues. In germline, CDR1 is SGHRS, CDR2 YFSETQ. Losses at the gene ends were 3 bases for V and 4 bases for J; bases not matched to a gene: 8. This CDR3 reads CASSSSGQGGTEAFF. Written as DNA, the CDR3 is TGCGCCAGCAGCTCCTCCGGACAGGGTGGCACTGAAGCTTTCTTT.

J is TRBJ2-3 and V is TRBV12-5, with TRBD2 as a possible D gene (6 bases). Germline V CDR1 and CDR2: LGHNT, FRNRAP. V was trimmed by 5 bases and J by 1 base, leaving 13 bases between them. This CDR3 has 15 residues. CDR3 sequence: CASGPGLMGTDTQYF. CDR3 in DNA: TGTGCTAGTGGTCCGGGACTCATGGGCACAGATACGCAGTATTTT.

This clone turned up a few times. The chain has TRBV7-8 and TRBJ1-5; unclear D gene. Trimming stripped 1 base from V and 0 bases from J, with 10 bases between. The CDR3 extends over 16 amino acids. Per germline, CDR1 SGHVS and CDR2 FQNEAQ. DNA of the CDR3: TGTGCCAGCAGCTTAGAACAGCCTTATAGCAATCAGCCCCAGCATTTT. It translates to CASSLEQPYSNQPQHF.

The J gene is TRBJ2-6, the V gene TRBV30; 7 nucleotides align to TRBD2. Per germline, CDR1 GTSNPN and CDR2 SVGIG (reference sequence). The CDR3 extends over 15 amino acids. The V and J ends lost 7 bases and 1 base, in that order; junction bases with no gene match: 7. As DNA, the CDR3 is TGTGCCTTCTCAACGGGGGGTTCTGGGGCCAACGTCCTGACTTTC. It codes for CAFSTGGSGANVLTF.

This clone was detected only once. The chain uses TRBV2 and TRBJ1-5, with D hard to call. V was shortened by 3 bases and J by 3 bases, with 12 bases between the two germline ends. The germline CDR1 and CDR2 sequences are SNHLY and FYNNEI. CDR3 length: 15 amino acids. CDR3 sequence: CASSDGPGFNQPQHF. Here the CDR3 DNA reads TGTGCCAGCAGTGATGGTCCGGGATTCAATCAGCCCCAGCATTTT. Looking up the rest from reference TRBV2 and TRBJ1-5 gives the full variable domain: EPEVTQTPSHQVTQMGQEVILRCVPISNHLYFYWYRQILGQKVEFLVSFYNNEISEKSEIFDDQFSVERPDGSNFTLKIRSTKLEDSAMYFCASSDGPGFNQPQHFGDGTRLSIL.

The chain couples TRBV5-1 to TRBJ2-1; TRBD2 agrees at 7 bases. With 6 bases clipped from V and 4 bases from J, the junction kept 13 bases outside the gene matches. The V gene's germline CDR1 is SGHRS and CDR2 YFSETQ. The CDR3 covers 16 residues. Here the CDR3 reads CASKRVGGSGYNEQFF. CDR3 sequence (DNA): TGCGCCAGCAAGCGAGTGGGCGGGAGCGGGTACAATGAGCAGTTCTTC.

The chain combines TRBV6-1 with TRBJ2-7; maybe TRBD1 (6 bases). CDR3 length: 14 residues. Germline-derived CDR1 and CDR2 are MNHNS and SASEGT. The V end lost 8 bases, the J end lost 3 bases, and 17 bases lay between the germline ends. The CDR3 DNA reads TGTGCCAGCGTAAGGGCAGGGGCTGTCTACGAGCAGTACTTC. Its translation is CASVRAGAVYEQYF.

V is TRBV19 and J is TRBJ1-1, with 7 bases identical to TRBD1. The CDR3 runs to 14 residues. The germline V gene has CDR1 LNHDA and CDR2 SQIVND (reference sequence). The junction had 7 bases not matched to a gene; V was cut back by 4 bases and J by 5 bases. The DNA of the CDR3 is TGTGCCAGTAGTACCGCAGGGGGGAGGACTGAAGCTTTCTTT. Its translation: CASSTAGGRTEAFF.

Points on this clone: Other DNA sequences within the sample encode an identical CDR3. V is TRBV7-6 and J is TRBJ1-4, with 7 bases aligning to TRBD1. J was trimmed by 6 bases and V by 5 bases; bases with no gene match: 6. Germline V lookup: CDR1 SGHVS, CDR2 FNYEAQ. This CDR3 contains 14 residues. The chain's CDR3 is CASSRDRGDEKLFF. The CDR3 DNA reads TGTGCCAGCAGCCGGGACAGAGGGGATGAAAAACTGTTTTTT. Drawing the rest from reference TRBV7-6 and TRBJ1-4, the complete variable domain is GAGVSQSPRYKVTKRGQDVALRCDPISGHVSLYWYRQALGQGPEFLTYFNYEAQQDKSGLPNDRFSAERPEGSISTLTIQRTEQRDSAMYRCASSRDRGDEKLFFGSGTQLSVL.

The table lists this clone with a count of one. This rearrangement joins TRBV19 to TRBJ2-7; 8 bases are a match to TRBD1. Germline V lookup: CDR1 LNHDA, CDR2 SQIVND (reference sequence). The trim removed 6 bases at V and 2 bases at J, leaving 12 bases unmatched. CDR3 length: 16 residues. CDR3 sequence: CASSAIRTGPTYEQYF. The CDR3 nucleotides are TGTGCCAGTAGCGCCATTCGGACAGGGCCGACCTACGAGCAGTACTTC. Looking up the rest from reference TRBV19 and TRBJ2-7 gives the full variable domain: DGGITQSPKYLFRKEGQNVTLSCEQNLNHDAMYWYRQDPGQGLRLIYYSQIVNDFQKGDIAEGYSVSREKKESFPLTVTSAQKNPTAFYLCASSAIRTGPTYEQYFGPGTRLTVT.

This clone was observed many times. V is TRBV10-3 and J is TRBJ1-1; D gene ambiguous. This CDR3 is 15 amino acids long. The germline gives CDR1 ENHRY, CDR2 SYGVKD. Deletions cut 7 bases from V and 1 base from J, with 16 bases between. CDR3 nucleotide sequence: TGTGCCATCACTAGAGATCCCCCTCCGAACACTGAAGCTTTCTTT. Protein: CAITRDPPPNTEAFF.

V usage is TRBV18 and J usage is TRBJ2-1; TRBD1 matches 10 bases. Trimming at V came to 2 bases and at J to 6 bases, leaving 10 bases not matched to a gene. The CDR3 extends over 17 amino acids. The germline CDR1 and CDR2 sequences are KGHSH and LQKENI. The CDR3 DNA is TGTGCCAGCTCACCAGGTGAATGGGACAGGGGAGGCAATGAGCAGTTCTTC. It translates to CASSPGEWDRGGNEQFF.

Only a few counts were recorded for this clone. The chain joins TRBV2 to TRBJ2-2; the match to TRBD2 covers 10 bases. The CDR3 runs 16 residues. Trimming at V came to 4 bases and at J to 1 base, leaving 3 bases not matched to a gene. Germline loops: CDR1 SNHLY, CDR2 FYNNEI. CDR3 loop: CASSVVAGGNTGELFF. CDR3 in DNA: TGTGCCAGCAGTGTTGTAGCGGGGGGGAACACCGGGGAGCTGTTTTTT.

This clone was picked up a small number of times. The chain has TRBV9 and TRBJ1-1, with a possible D match to TRBD1 (5 bases). V lost 0 bases to trimming and J lost 1 base, with 7 bases between them. The germline V gene encodes CDR1 SGDLS and CDR2 YYNGEE. CDR3 size: 14 residues. The CDR3 region is CASSVGGWNTEAFF. For the CDR3, the DNA is TGTGCCAGCAGCGTAGGGGGCTGGAACACTGAAGCTTTCTTT.

The chain joins TRBV9 to TRBJ1-5; possible D gene TRBD1, 6 bases. The CDR3 consists of 14 residues. The germline CDR1 and CDR2 sequences are SGDLS and YYNGEE. V was pared by 0 bases and J by 5 bases, with 9 bases between. The CDR3 here is CASSVGQVDQPQHF. CDR3 sequence (DNA): TGTGCCAGCAGCGTAGGACAGGTAGATCAGCCCCAGCATTTT.